The 20 T cell receptor beta chains below were found in one sample sequenced in a study of T-cell memory formation after mild COVID-19. Via MiXCR, TCRdb re-called the 5' RACE reads, giving one row per CDR3 protein. The sample has fewer than 250,000 distinct CDR3 sequences; approximately 15% are singletons. What was sequenced was PBMCs or a T cell subset sorted from them (not recorded which). These receptors were taken from an adult woman who had mild COVID-19 (a few samples of this study predate the infection). Cell type and time point are not known.

This chain joins TRBV2 and TRBJ1-4, with TRBD1 matching over 9 bases. Germline V gene data show CDR1 as SNHLY and CDR2 as FYNNEI. This CDR3 contains 15 residues. The V segment lost 7 bases and the J segment 6 bases; nucleotides outside the gene matches: 9. The CDR3 DNA follows: TGTGCCAGCACCAAAAGGTGGACAGGGGATGAAAAACTGTTTTTT. This encodes CASTKRWTGDEKLFF.

This clonotype was counted ten times or more. This sequence joins TRBV12-3 or TRBV12-4 and TRBJ1-6; unclear D gene. V was shortened by 5 bases and J by 8 bases, with 13 bases between the two germline ends. CDR3 length: 14 residues. CDR3 region: CASSLWTGDSPLHF. The CDR3 DNA sequence: TGTGCCAGCAGTCTCTGGACGGGAGATTCACCCCTCCACTTT.

This clonotype was observed a handful of times. The chain carries TRBV7-6 and TRBJ2-1; possibly TRBD1 for D (6 bases). V was cut by 7 bases and J by 10 bases, with 20 bases left in between. This CDR3 contains 14 residues. Germline V gene sequence: CDR1 SGHVS, CDR2 FNYEAQ. The CDR3 DNA reads TGTGCCAGCACCGAGTCCAACTCCGGGACAGAGCAGTTCTTC. This gives the protein CASTESNSGTEQFF.

This clonotype has more than one count but fewer than ten. The J gene is TRBJ2-7, the V gene TRBV29-1, with TRBD1 matching over 8 bases. This CDR3 contains 13 residues. The germline gives CDR1 SQVTM, CDR2 ANQGSEA. V shed 3 bases, J shed 12 bases, and the junction held 13 bases outside the gene matches. In nucleotides, the CDR3 is TGCAGCGTTGACCCGGGACAGGTACTACGTCCGTACTTC. Translation: CSVDPGQVLRPYF.

This clonotype was recorded many times. Here the CDR3 reads CATSDSGRTGILGELFF. In nucleotides, the CDR3 is TGTGCCACCAGTGATAGTGGGCGGACAGGGATACTCGGGGAGCTGTTTTTT. This sequence joins TRBV24-1 and TRBJ2-2; 8 bases are a match to TRBD1. Trimming cost V 3 bases and J 7 bases; bases outside gene matches: 12. This CDR3 is 17 amino acids long. CDR1 and CDR2 (germline): KGHDR, SFDVKD.

This clonotype occurred a few times. V and J are TRBV30 and TRBJ2-7, with D maybe TRBD2 (6 bases). CDR1 and CDR2 (germline): GTSNPN, SVGIG (reference sequence). The V end was cut by 2 bases, the J end by 7 bases, with 9 bases between. The length of the CDR3 is 11 residues. The CDR3 is CAWSSAGEQYF. For the CDR3, the DNA is TGTGCCTGGAGTTCTGCGGGAGAGCAGTACTTC.

The rearrangement uses TRBV10-3 and TRBJ1-5; 7 nucleotides align to TRBD1. The CDR3 length is 14 residues. The germline V gene encodes CDR1 ENHRY and CDR2 SYGVKD. After removal of 6 bases from V and 6 bases from J, the junction contained 8 bases not matched to a gene. The CDR3 DNA reads TGTGCCATCAGCCCGACAGGGATTGGTCAGCCCCAGCATTTT. Protein product: CAISPTGIGQPQHF.

The chain combines TRBV7-8 with TRBJ2-3; 8 bases agree with TRBD2. The germline gives CDR1 SGHVS, CDR2 FQNEAQ. With V trimmed by 7 bases and J by 0 bases, 18 bases remained unmatched. The CDR3 is 19 residues long. The CDR3 spells CASILPGSSGSPSTDTQYF. In DNA, the CDR3 is TGTGCCAGCATATTACCCGGTTCTAGCGGGTCACCTAGCACAGATACGCAGTATTTT.

The sample holds a few counts of this clonotype. The gene calls are TRBV7-3 and TRBJ2-5, with D perhaps assigned TRBD1 or TRBD2 (5 bases each). CDR1 is SGHTA and CDR2 is FQGTGA in the germline V gene. This CDR3 comprises 14 residues. Trimming removed 4 bases at V and 5 bases at J, with 14 bases between. CDR3 bases: TGTGCCAGCAGCTCTCCCGGGACGACGGAGACCCAGTACTTC. Translation gives CASSSPGTTETQYF.

This clonotype was detected ten times or more. The junction does not match germline at one end; this may be a read error. This rearrangement joins TRBV12-3 or TRBV12-4 to TRBJ1-1; the D is unclear. The CDR3 has 13 residues. The CDR3 loop reads CASSLNRYTEAFF. DNA of the CDR3: TGTGCCAGCAGTTTAAACAGATACACTGAAGCCTTCTTT.

Of note for this clonotype: A much larger clone differs by one base, so this may be a read error. The gene calls are TRBV5-1 and TRBJ2-1; D ambiguous. This CDR3 has 12 residues. CDR1 and CDR2 (germline): SGHRS, YFSETQ. CDR3 DNA: TGCGCCAGCAGCTTGGGAGCAGATGATCAGTTCTTC. It is translated as CASSLGADDQFF.

The chain is built from TRBV24-1 and TRBJ2-5; possible D gene TRBD1, 5 bases. This CDR3 has 14 amino acids. Per germline, CDR1 KGHDR and CDR2 SFDVKD. The V end lost 3 bases, the J end lost 5 bases, and 12 bases lay between the germline ends. In nucleotides, the CDR3 is TGTGCCACCAGTGATCAGACAGTATCCGAGACCCAGTACTTC. Amino acids: CATSDQTVSETQYF.

This clonotype was seen a handful of times. The gene calls are TRBV4-2 and TRBJ2-5, with TRBD2 matching over 10 bases. The ends lost 0 bases at V and 3 bases at J; junction bases unmatched: 4. The length of the CDR3 is 16 residues. Germline CDR1 is LGHNA and CDR2 is YNFKEQ. CDR3 residues: CASSQDRGLAKETQYF. CDR3 nucleotides: TGTGCCAGCAGCCAAGATCGGGGACTAGCGAAAGAGACCCAGTACTTC.

This sequence joins TRBV6-5 and TRBJ2-4; 10 nucleotides line up with TRBD2. V lost 0 bases and J lost 7; bases outside the gene matches: 6. There are 16 residues in the CDR3. Germline values: CDR1 MNHEY, CDR2 SVGAGI. DNA for the CDR3: TGTGCCAGCAGTTACTCGCTTCAGGGACTAGCGAACATTCAGTACTTC. Translated: CASSYSLQGLANIQYF.

This rearrangement joins TRBV6-5 to TRBJ1-1; a possible D gene is TRBD1 (5 bases). Deletions cut 0 bases from V and 0 bases from J, with 5 bases between. The CDR3 is 14 residues long. Per the germline V gene, CDR1 is MNHEY and CDR2 is SVGAGI. The CDR3 is CASSYSTVNTEAFF. Here the CDR3 DNA reads TGTGCCAGCAGTTACTCGACAGTGAACACTGAAGCTTTCTTT.

This clonotype has a single count. The chain links TRBV7-8 to TRBJ2-7; no clear D gene. Deletions cut 0 bases from V and 3 bases from J, with 9 bases between. Germline loops: CDR1 SGHVS, CDR2 FQNEAQ. The CDR3 is made up of 14 amino acids. The CDR3 DNA follows: TGTGCCAGCAGCTTAGCCGGCAGCTACTACGAGCAGTACTTC. Protein sequence: CASSLAGSYYEQYF.

The table lists this clonotype with a few counts. V gene TRBV7-9 combines with J gene TRBJ2-5; D remains unclear. This CDR3 comprises 12 residues. The V and J ends lost 5 bases and 4 bases respectively, with 8 bases between them. Germline V gene data show CDR1 as SEHNR and CDR2 as FQNEAQ (reference sequence). The CDR3 coding sequence is TGTGCCAGCAGCCAAAGTATAGAGACCCAGTACTTC. It yields the protein CASSQSIETQYF.

In its sample, this clonotype was seen a few times. The chain recombines TRBV5-6 with TRBJ2-1; 9 bases agree with TRBD2. The J segment lost 8 bases and the V segment lost 3 bases, leaving 9 bases of the junction unmatched. CDR3 length: 15 amino acids. Germline V lookup: CDR1 SGHDT, CDR2 YYEEEE. The CDR3 is CASSSLAGVVDEQFF. For the CDR3, the DNA is TGTGCCAGCAGCTCCTTAGCGGGAGTAGTGGATGAGCAGTTCTTC.

This clonotype was observed a few times. This chain connects TRBV5-1 to TRBJ1-1; perhaps TRBD1 as D (6 bases). The germline CDR1 and CDR2 sequences are SGHRS and YFSETQ. This CDR3 comprises 15 residues. V was trimmed by 0 bases and J by 5 bases, leaving 14 bases between them. CDR3 in DNA: TGCGCCAGCAGCTTGGATCTGGGGGCGGGTACTGAAGCTTTCTTT. It yields the protein CASSLDLGAGTEAFF. The whole variable domain, filled in from reference TRBV5-1 and TRBJ1-1, reads KAGVTQTPRYLIKTRGQQVTLSCSPISGHRSVSWYQQTPGQGLQFLFEYFSETQRNKGNFPGRFSGRQFSNSRSEMNVSTLELGDSALYLCASSLDLGAGTEAFFGQGTRLTVV.

V usage is TRBV7-8 and J usage is TRBJ1-4; D is undetermined. The CDR3 covers 14 residues. CDR1 is SGHVS and CDR2 is FQNEAQ in the germline V gene. Trimming left V 3 bases short and J 7 bases short, with 12 bases between. In DNA, the CDR3 is TGTGCCAGCAGCTTTCAGAGGGTTGGTGAAAAACTGTTTTTT. Protein product: CASSFQRVGEKLFF.